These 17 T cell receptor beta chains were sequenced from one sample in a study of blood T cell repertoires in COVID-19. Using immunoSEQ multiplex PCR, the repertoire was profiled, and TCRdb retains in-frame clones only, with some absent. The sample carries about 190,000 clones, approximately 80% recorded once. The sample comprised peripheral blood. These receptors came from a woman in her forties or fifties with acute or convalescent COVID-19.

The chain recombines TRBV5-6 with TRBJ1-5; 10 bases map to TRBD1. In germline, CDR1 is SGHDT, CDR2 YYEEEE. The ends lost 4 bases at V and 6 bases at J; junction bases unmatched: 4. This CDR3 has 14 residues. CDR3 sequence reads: CASSLRQGAQPQHF. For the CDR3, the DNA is TGTGCCAGCAGCCTACGACAGGGGGCTCAGCCCCAGCATTTT.

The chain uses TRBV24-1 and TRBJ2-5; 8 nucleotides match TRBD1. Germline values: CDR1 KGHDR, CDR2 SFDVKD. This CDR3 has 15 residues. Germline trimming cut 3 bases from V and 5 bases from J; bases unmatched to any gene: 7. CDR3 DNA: TGTGCCACCAGTGATCAAACAGGGGGTGTTGAGACCCAGTACTTC. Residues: CATSDQTGGVETQYF.

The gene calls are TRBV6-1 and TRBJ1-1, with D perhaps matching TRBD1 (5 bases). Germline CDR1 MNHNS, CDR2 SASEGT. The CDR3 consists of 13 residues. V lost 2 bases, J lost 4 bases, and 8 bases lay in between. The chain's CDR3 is CASSEFGATEAFF. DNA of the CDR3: TGTGCCAGCAGTGAATTTGGGGCCACTGAAGCTTTCTTT.

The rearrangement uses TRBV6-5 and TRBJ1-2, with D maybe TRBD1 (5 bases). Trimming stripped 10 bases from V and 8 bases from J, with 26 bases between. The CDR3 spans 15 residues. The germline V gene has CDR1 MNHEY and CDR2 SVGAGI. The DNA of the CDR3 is TGTGCCACCACGAGGGGAGGCAGGAGTAATTACGGCTACACCTTC. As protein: CATTRGGRSNYGYTF.

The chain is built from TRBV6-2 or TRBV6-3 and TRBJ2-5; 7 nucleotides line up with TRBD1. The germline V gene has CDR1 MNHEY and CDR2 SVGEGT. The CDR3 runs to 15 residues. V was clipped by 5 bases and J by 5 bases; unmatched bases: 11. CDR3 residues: CASSTTGVSSETQYF. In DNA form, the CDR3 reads TGTGCCAGCAGTACAACAGGGGTGTCTTCGGAGACCCAGTACTTC.

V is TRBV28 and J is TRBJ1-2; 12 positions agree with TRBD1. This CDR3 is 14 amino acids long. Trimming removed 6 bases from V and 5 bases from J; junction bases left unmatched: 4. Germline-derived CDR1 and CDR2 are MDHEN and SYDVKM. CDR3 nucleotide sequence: TGTGCCAGCAGCCTGGGACAGGGGGCATATGGCTACACCTTC. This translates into CASSLGQGAYGYTF.

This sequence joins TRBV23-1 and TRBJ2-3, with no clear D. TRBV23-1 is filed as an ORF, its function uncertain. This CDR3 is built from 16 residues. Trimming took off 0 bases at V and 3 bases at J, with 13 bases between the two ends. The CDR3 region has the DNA TGCGCCAGCAGTCAATCCTTAGCTCTAAGGACAGATACGCAGTATTTT. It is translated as CASSQSLALRTDTQYF.

This CDR3 is CASSERLAGAKTQYF. CDR3 nucleotide sequence: TGTGCCAGCAGTGAACGTCTAGCGGGAGCTAAGACCCAGTACTTC. The J gene is TRBJ2-5, the V gene TRBV2, with 10 bases matching TRBD2. Germline trimming cut 2 bases from V and 6 bases from J; bases unmatched to any gene: 6. The germline CDR1 and CDR2 sequences are SNHLY and FYNNEI. CDR3 length: 15 amino acids.

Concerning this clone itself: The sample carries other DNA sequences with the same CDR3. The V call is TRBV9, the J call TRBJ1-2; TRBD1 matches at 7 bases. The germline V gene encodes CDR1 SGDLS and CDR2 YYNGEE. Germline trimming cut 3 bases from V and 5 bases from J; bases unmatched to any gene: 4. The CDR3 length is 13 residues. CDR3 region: CASSAGTVYGYTF. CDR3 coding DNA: TGTGCCAGCAGCGCAGGGACAGTATATGGCTACACCTTC.

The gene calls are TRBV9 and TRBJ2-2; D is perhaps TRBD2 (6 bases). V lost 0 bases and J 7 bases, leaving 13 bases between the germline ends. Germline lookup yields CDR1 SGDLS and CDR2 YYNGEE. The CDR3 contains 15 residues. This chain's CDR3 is CASSVGGAPIGELFF. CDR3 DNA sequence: TGTGCCAGCAGCGTAGGCGGGGCGCCGATCGGGGAGCTGTTTTTT.

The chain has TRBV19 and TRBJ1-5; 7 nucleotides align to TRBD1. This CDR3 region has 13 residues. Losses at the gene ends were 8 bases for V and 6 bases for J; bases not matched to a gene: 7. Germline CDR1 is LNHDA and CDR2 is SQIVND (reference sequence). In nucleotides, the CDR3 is TGTGCCAGTCACAGGGGCCGGGGTCAGCCCCAGCATTTT. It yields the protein CASHRGRGQPQHF.

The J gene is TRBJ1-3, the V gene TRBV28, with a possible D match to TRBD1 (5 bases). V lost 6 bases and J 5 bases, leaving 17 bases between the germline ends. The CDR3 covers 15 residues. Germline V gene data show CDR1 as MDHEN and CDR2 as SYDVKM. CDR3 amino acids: CASSPPGDLRNTIYF. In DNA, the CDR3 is TGTGCCAGCAGCCCACCGGGGGACTTGAGAAACACCATATATTTT.

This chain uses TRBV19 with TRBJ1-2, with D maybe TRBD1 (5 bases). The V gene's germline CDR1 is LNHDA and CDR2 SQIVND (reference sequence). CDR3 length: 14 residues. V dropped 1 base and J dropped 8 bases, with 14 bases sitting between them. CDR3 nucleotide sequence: TGTGCCAGTAGTATAGCGACAGAACACCGCGGCTACACCTTC. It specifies CASSIATEHRGYTF.

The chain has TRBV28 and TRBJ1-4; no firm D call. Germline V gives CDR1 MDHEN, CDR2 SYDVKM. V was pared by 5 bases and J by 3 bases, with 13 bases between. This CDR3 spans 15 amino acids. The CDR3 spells CASSAAGISNEKLFF. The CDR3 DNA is TGTGCCAGCAGTGCCGCCGGGATATCTAATGAAAAACTGTTTTTT.

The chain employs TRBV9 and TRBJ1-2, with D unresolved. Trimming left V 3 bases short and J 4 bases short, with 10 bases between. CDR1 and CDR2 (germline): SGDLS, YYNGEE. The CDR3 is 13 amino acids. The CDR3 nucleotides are TGTGCCAGCAGCGACCCGTCACTCTATGGCTACACCTTC. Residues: CASSDPSLYGYTF.

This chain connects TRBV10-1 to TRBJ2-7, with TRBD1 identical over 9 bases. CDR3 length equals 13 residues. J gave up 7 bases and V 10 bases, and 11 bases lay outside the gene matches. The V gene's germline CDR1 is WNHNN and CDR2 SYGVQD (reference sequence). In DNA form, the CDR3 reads TGCGCCATGCCCGGGACAGGGAGTTGGGAGCAGTACTTC. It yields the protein CAMPGTGSWEQYF.

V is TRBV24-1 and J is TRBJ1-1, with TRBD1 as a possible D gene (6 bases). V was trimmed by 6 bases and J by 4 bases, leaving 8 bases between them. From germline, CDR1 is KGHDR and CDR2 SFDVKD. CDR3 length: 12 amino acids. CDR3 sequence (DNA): TGTGCCACCAGTTTGGGGGCCACTGAAGCTTTCTTT. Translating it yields CATSLGATEAFF.